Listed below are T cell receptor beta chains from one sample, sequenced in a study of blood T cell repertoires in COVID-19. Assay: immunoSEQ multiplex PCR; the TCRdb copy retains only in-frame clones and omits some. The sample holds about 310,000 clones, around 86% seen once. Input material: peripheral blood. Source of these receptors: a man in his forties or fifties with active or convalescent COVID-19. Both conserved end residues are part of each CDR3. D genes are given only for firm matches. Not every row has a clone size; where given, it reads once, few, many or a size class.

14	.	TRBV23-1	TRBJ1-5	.	TGCGCCAGCAGTCATAATCCCCTCTGTCAGCCCCAGCATTTT	CASSHNPLCQPQHF
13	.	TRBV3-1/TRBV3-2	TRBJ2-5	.	TGTGCCAGCAGCCAAAGGGGATGGGAGACCCAGTACTTC	CASSQRGWETQYF
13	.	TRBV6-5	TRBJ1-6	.	TGTGCCGGCCTGACAGGAACCAATTCACCCCTCCACTTT	CAGLTGTNSPLHF
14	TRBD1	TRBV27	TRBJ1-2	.	TGTGCCAGCAGGTTGGACAGGGGAGATGGTGGCTACACCTTC	CASRLDRGDGGYTF
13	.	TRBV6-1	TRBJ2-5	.	TGTGCCAGCAGTGACAGGGGATTGGAGACCCAGTACTTC	CASSDRGLETQYF
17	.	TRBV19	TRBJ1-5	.	TGTGCCAGTACCCGCCGGGCGCGGGACCATAGCAATCAGCCCCAGCATTTT	CASTRRARDHSNQPQHF
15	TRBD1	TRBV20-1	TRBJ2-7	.	TGCAGTGCTAGTAGGGGGACAGGCCCTACCTACGAGCAGTACTTC	CSASRGTGPTYEQYF
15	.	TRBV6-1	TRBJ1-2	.	TGTGCCAGCAGTGAAGCCTATCGGGGGGCGCGCGGCTACACCTTC	CASSEAYRGARGYTF
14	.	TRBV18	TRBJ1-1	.	TGTGCCAGCTCGACGGACAGCTTGAACACTGAAGCTTTCTTT	CASSTDSLNTEAFF
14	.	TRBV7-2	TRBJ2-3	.	TGTGCCAGCAGCACTAGACGGACGACAGATACGCAGTATTTT	CASSTRRTTDTQYF
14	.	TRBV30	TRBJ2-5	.	TGTGCCTGGAGTGGAGGCTCCAGGGGAGAGACCCAGTACTTC	CAWSGGSRGETQYF
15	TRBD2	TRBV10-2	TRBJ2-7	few	TGCGCCAGCAGTGAGTCGAGCGGGACCACCTACGAGCAGTACTTC	CASSESSGTTYEQYF
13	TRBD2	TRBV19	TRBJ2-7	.	TGTGCCAGTAGAGGACTAGCGGGAGGGCGGCTTTACTTC	CASRGLAGGRLYF
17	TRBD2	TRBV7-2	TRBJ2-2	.	TGTGCCAGCAGCTTCTCAGCGGGGGGGCCGAACACCGGGGAGCTGTTTTTT	CASSFSAGGPNTGELFF
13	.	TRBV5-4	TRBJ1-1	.	TGTGCCAGCTCACCGAGAGGGATCACTGAAGCTTTCTTT	CASSPRGITEAFF
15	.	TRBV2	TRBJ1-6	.	TGTGCCAGTAAGCCACAGGGCGGAGAGAATTCACCCCTCCACTTT	CASKPQGGENSPLHF
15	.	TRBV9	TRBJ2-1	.	TGTGCCAGCAGCGTAGCACCGGGTACAAACAATGAGCAGTTCTTC	CASSVAPGTNNEQFF
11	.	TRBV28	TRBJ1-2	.	TGTGCCAGCAGTTTCGGTGGTGGCTACACCTTC	CASSFGGGYTF
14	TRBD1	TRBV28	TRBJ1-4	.	TGTGCCAGCACCCTGGGACAGCCGAATGAAAAACTGTTTTTT	CASTLGQPNEKLFF
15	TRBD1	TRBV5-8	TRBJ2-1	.	TGTGCCAGCAGCTTGATAGGCAGGGGGCTCGATGAGCAGTTCTTC	CASSLIGRGLDEQFF
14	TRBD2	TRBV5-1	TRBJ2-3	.	TGCGCCAGCAGTACTAGCGGGAGGGCAGATACGCAGTATTTT	CASSTSGRADTQYF
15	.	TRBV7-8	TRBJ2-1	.	TGTGCCAGCAGCTTCGGGGAGGTTACCTACAATGAGCAGTTCTTC	CASSFGEVTYNEQFF
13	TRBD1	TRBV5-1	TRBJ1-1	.	TGCGCCAGCCGAGGACAGGGGGGTGGTGAAGCTTTCTTT	CASRGQGGGEAFF
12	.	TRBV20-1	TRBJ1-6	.	TGCAGTGCTAGTCTACCAGGGGAGTTCCTCCACTTT	CSASLPGEFLHF
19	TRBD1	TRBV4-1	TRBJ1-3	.	TGCGCCAGCAGCCAGTTATTGTTAGACAGGGGATTCTCTGGAAACACCATATATTTT	CASSQLLLDRGFSGNTIYF
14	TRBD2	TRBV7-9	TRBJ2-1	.	TGTGCCAGCAGCCATCGCGGGGGCTACAATGAGCAGTTCTTC	CASSHRGGYNEQFF
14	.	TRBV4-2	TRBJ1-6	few	TGTGCCAGCAGCCAAGACTTTAATAATTCACCCCTCCACTTT	CASSQDFNNSPLHF
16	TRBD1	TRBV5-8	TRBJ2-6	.	TGTGCCAGCAGCTTGGCAGGGGGCGACGGGGCCAACGTCCTGACTTTC	CASSLAGGDGANVLTF
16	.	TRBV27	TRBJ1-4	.	TGTGCCAGCAGTCCGGTTCGCGGAGACCGGCTAGAAAAACTGTTTTTT	CASSPVRGDRLEKLFF
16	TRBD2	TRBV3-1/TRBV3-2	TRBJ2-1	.	TGTGCCAGCAGCCAAGGGACTAGCCGTAATCCCAATGAGCAGTTCTTC	CASSQGTSRNPNEQFF
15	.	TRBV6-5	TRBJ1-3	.	TGTGCCAGTGCCGGAGGGGCCTCGGGAGGAAACACCATATATTTT	CASAGGASGGNTIYF
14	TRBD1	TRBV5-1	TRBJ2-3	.	TGCGCCAGCAGCGAGGGACAGGGCACAGATACGCAGTATTTT	CASSEGQGTDTQYF
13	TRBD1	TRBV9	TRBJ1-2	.	TGTGCCAGCAGTACAGGGGCGGCTTCTGGCTACACCTTC	CASSTGAASGYTF
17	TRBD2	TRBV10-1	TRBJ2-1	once	TGCGCCAGCAGTGAGTCAATGCGGGAGCTCTCCTACAATGAGCAGTTCTTC	CASSESMRELSYNEQFF
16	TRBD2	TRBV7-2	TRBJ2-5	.	TGTGCCAGCAGCTCCCGGGTCGCGGGGGGAGGGGAGACCCAGTACTTC	CASSSRVAGGGETQYF
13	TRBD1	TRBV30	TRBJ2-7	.	TGTGCCTGGGGAACCCATCAGGGGGTCGAGCAGTACTTC	CAWGTHQGVEQYF
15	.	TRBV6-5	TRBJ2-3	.	TGTGCCAGCAGTTCCGAGAGCGGCCGCACAGATACGCAGTATTTT	CASSSESGRTDTQYF
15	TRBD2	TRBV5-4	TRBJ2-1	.	TGTGCCAGCAGCCCCAGACTAGCGGAGCACAATGAGCAGTTCTTC	CASSPRLAEHNEQFF
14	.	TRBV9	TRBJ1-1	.	TGTGCCAGCAGCGTAGGGTCAGGGAACACTGAAGCTTTCTTT	CASSVGSGNTEAFF
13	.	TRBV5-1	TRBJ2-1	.	TGCGCCAGCAGCTTGGGACAAGGCCGTGAGCAGTTCTTC	CASSLGQGREQFF
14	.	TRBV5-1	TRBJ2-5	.	TGCGCCAGCAGCTTGTCAGGGTTTCAAGAGACCCAGTACTTC	CASSLSGFQETQYF
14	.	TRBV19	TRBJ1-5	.	TGTGCCAGTAGTAGCTCGACAGTATGGCAGCCCCAGCATTTT	CASSSSTVWQPQHF
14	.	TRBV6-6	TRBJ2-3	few	TGTGCCAGCAGTTTTTCGACTACGACAGATACGCAGTATTTT	CASSFSTTTDTQYF
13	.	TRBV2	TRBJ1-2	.	TGTGCCAGCAGTGTTGTTGGGGGGAATGGCTACACCTTC	CASSVVGGNGYTF
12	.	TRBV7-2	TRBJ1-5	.	TGTGCCAGCAGCTTTCCCGGTCAGCCCCAGCATTTT	CASSFPGQPQHF
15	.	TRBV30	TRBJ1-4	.	TGTGCCTGGAGTGTATTGGGGGGATCTAATGAAAAACTGTTTTTT	CAWSVLGGSNEKLFF
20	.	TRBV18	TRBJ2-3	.	TGTGCCAGCTCACCAAGCGGGCAAACCCTCAGAACTACAAACACAGATACGCAGTATTTT	CASSPSGQTLRTTNTDTQYF
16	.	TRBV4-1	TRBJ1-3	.	TGCGCCAGCAGCCACGCAACAGGGACCTCTGGAAACACCATATATTTT	CASSHATGTSGNTIYF
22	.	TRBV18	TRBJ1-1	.	TGTGCCAGCTCACACTTATTCCGCCAGGGCTTGGTTAAATACAAGCAGAACACTGAAGCTTTCTTT	CASSHLFRQGLVKYKQNTEAFF
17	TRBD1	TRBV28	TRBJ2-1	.	TGTGCCAGCAGTTTAATACCCGGGACAGGGGACTACAATGAGCAGTTCTTC	CASSLIPGTGDYNEQFF
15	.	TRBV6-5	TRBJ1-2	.	TGTGCCAGCAGTTACCTCGGGCAGGGGCCGAAAGGCTACACCTTC	CASSYLGQGPKGYTF
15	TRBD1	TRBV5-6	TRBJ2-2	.	TGTGCCAGCAGCGAACAGGGGGCGTGGACCGGGGAGCTGTTTTTT	CASSEQGAWTGELFF
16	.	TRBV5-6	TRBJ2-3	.	TGTGCCAGCAGCTTGAGAATAGCAGGGAGCACAGATACGCAGTATTTT	CASSLRIAGSTDTQYF
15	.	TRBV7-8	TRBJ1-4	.	TGTGCCAGCAGCTTGGGGTCTTTTGGGGAGGAAAAACTGTTTTTT	CASSLGSFGEEKLFF
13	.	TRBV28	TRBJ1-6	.	TGTGCCAGTCTTGACAGGATCGATTCACCCCTCCACTTT	CASLDRIDSPLHF
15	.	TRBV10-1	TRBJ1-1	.	TGCGCCAGCAGTGAAGGCAGGGGCGCGAACACTGAAGCTTTCTTT	CASSEGRGANTEAFF
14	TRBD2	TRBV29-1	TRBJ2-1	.	TGCAGCTCCCGGGACATAGCGGGAGGGCTAGAGCAGTTCTTC	CSSRDIAGGLEQFF